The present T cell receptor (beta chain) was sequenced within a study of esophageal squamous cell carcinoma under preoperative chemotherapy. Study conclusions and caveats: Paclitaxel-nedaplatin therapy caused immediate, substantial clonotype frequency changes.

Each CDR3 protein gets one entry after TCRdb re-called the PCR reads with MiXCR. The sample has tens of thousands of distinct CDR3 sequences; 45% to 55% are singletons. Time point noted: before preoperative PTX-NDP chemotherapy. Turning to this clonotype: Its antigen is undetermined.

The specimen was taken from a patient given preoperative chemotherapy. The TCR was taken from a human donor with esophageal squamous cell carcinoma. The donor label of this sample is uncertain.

Written as DNA, the CDR3 is TGTGCCAGCATTGGGGGACAGGCATATAACTATGGCTACACCTTC. Its protein is CASIGGQAYNYGYTF. The gene calls are TRBV6-1 and TRBJ1-2, with 8 bases matching TRBD1. The CDR3 extends over 15 amino acids. Germline CDR1 and CDR2: MNHNS and SASEGT. V gave up 7 bases and J gave up 1 base; unmatched junction bases: 8.